This T cell receptor (beta chain) was captured in a study of shared clonotypes between healthy human individuals. Study-level information: CD8 memory received one plate per donor, CD8 naive two, CD4 memory three and CD4 naive three. Study findings and constraints: Non-shared clonotypes were found to have lower generation probabilities than the clonotypes that were shared by all four of the sorted-subset donors.

The CDR3 sequence is 15 residues long. Germline trimming cut 6 bases from V and 3 bases from J; bases unmatched to any gene: 3. Germline V gene sequence: CDR1 MNHEY, CDR2 SMNVEV (reference sequence). Sequencing was at deep level. Sequencing was performed with immunoSEQ multiplex PCR; in TCRdb, only in-frame clones are kept and a portion is missing. The sample has about a million clones, approximately 75% seen once; the top ten hold approximately 0.9%. This clone has more than one count but fewer than ten. Antigen: not known. The sequenced material came from memory CD4+ T cells from PBMCs. Subset specified: CD45RA-negative fraction. The J gene is TRBJ1-5, the V gene TRBV27; 12 bases are shared with TRBD1. This clonotype originated in a man between 18 and 35 years old in good health. Some clones in this sample may be carry-over from other donors' samples. The CDR3 loop reads CASRMGQGANQPQHF. CDR3 DNA: TGTGCCAGCAGAATGGGACAGGGGGCCAATCAGCCCCAGCATTTT.